This T cell receptor (beta chain) was sequenced for a study of T cell clonality in common variable immunodeficiency. Regarding the study as a whole: Fewer TCRbeta clones were shared among CVID subjects than controls. What drives increased CVID clonality needs T cell subpopulation sequencing. CVID subjects had higher TCRbeta clonality than healthy controls, most marked in about a third.

Here immunoSEQ multiplex PCR was the method, and the copy in TCRdb shows in-frame clones only, minus some. This set yields around 39,000 clones and no singletons; the top ten hold about 3.6%. The CDR3 consists of 16 residues. The ends lost 6 bases at V and 4 bases at J; junction bases unmatched: 15. The germline CDR1 and CDR2 sequences are GTSNPN and SVGIG (reference sequence). At least ten counts were recorded for this clone. The antigen is unknown. The read halts 3 residues ahead of the CDR3 end, with the missing end drawn from the germline J gene. The chain links TRBV30 to TRBJ2-3; 8 bases align to TRBD2. The receptor comes from a person aged 18 to 70 in good health. Sequenced: peripheral blood mononuclear cells. The CDR3 sequence: CACATGGGGTSDTQYF. The CDR3 DNA, read in part, is TGTGCCTGCGCGACCGGGGGGGGAGGTACCTCAGATACG.